This TCR beta chain was captured in a study of Graves' ophthalmopathy and Graves' hyperthyroidism. Per the germline V gene, CDR1 is MDHEN and CDR2 is SYDVKM. V lost 5 bases to trimming and J lost 5 bases, with 12 bases between them. The CDR3 sequence is 13 residues long. Concerning this clonotype: The antigen remains unidentified.

Certain patients were not enrolled. These were patients with other autoimmune diseases, uncontrolled infections, pregnancy or lactation. The diagnostic workup employed clinical symptoms, serum thyroxine, TRAb, thyroid ultrasound and orbital computed tomography. Points from the study as a whole: In separating ophthalmopathy from stable hyperthyroidism, a 13-signature model achieved around 85% sensitivity and 65% to 84% specificity. The model flagged ophthalmopathy progression at 70% to 71% sensitivity and around 72% specificity.

Amplification from RNA transcripts yielded the TCR beta CDR3 regions. HTBI-primed first-round RT-PCR preceded second-round multiplex PCR. MiXCR, applied by TCRdb to the multiplex PCR reads, yields one record per CDR3 protein. This sample carries roughly 160,000 distinct CDR3 sequences, roughly 36% of them seen once, and the ten largest clones take over 7%. The sequence derives from a man aged 25-45 years with Graves' ophthalmopathy. Sequences were obtained from peripheral blood. The V gene is TRBV28, the J gene TRBJ2-5; D is unclear. The CDR3 DNA is TGTGCCAGCAGTGCGAACGGCTTCGAGACCCAGTACTTC. This translates into CASSANGFETQYF.